This passage covers 14 T cell receptor beta chains from one sample sequenced in a study of long-term antiretroviral therapy in people with HIV. Survey-level immunoSEQ v3.0 assays were run. Libraries were prepared by immunoSEQ multiplex PCR; TCRdb keeps only in-frame clonotypes and omits some of them. Of more than 35,000 clones listed, about 95% are singletons. Sequenced material: unsorted PBMCs, taken 3.7 years after starting antiretroviral therapy. These receptors came from a woman aged 45-59 years with HIV.

The chain combines TRBV19 with TRBJ1-5; 7 nucleotides line up with TRBD1. Germline V gives CDR1 LNHDA, CDR2 SQIVND (reference sequence). The CDR3 totals 17 residues. V lost 5 bases to trimming and J lost 0 bases; unmatched junction nucleotides: 10. The DNA of the CDR3 is TGTGCCAGTAGTTACAGGGGCCGGGGTTATAGCAATCAGCCCCAGCATTTT. This sequence encodes CASSYRGRGYSNQPQHF.

The chain joins TRBV11-2 to TRBJ1-2; perhaps TRBD1 as D (5 bases). In germline, CDR1 is SGHAT, CDR2 FQNNGV. V shed 4 bases and J shed 4 bases, with 10 bases lying between them. The CDR3 spans 13 residues. This chain's CDR3 is CASSSTGLYGYTF. DNA of the CDR3: TGTGCCAGCAGCTCCACAGGCCTCTATGGCTACACCTTC.

The chain couples TRBV5-4 to TRBJ2-1, with D tentatively TRBD1 (6 bases). Per the germline V gene, CDR1 is SGHNT and CDR2 is YYREEE (reference sequence). V gave up 4 bases and J gave up 7 bases, with 18 bases separating them. The CDR3 is made up of 15 amino acids. In DNA form, the CDR3 reads TGTGCCAGCAGCAGATGGACAGCAGCTCTAAATGAGCAGTTCTTC. It is translated as CASSRWTAALNEQFF.

V is TRBV18 and J is TRBJ1-6; 7 nucleotides agree with TRBD1. The CDR3 totals 14 residues. Trimming at V came to 4 bases and at J to 6 bases, leaving 3 bases not matched to a gene. Germline CDR1 reads KGHSH; CDR2 reads LQKENI. This CDR3 is CASSLQGSNSPLHF. In DNA form, the CDR3 reads TGTGCCAGCTCACTACAGGGGAGTAATTCACCCCTCCACTTT.

The chain has TRBV7-8 and TRBJ2-7, with D perhaps matching TRBD1 or TRBD2 (5 bases each). The germline gives CDR1 SGHVS, CDR2 FQNEAQ. V lost 7 bases, J lost 3 bases, and 10 bases lay in between. This CDR3 contains 12 residues. The CDR3 here is CASTAGGYEQYF. The CDR3 DNA reads TGTGCCAGCACCGCTGGGGGCTACGAGCAGTACTTC.

V is TRBV21-1 and J is TRBJ1-1; TRBD1, the table's D call, was not compared with the DNA. TRBV21-1 is noted as a pseudogene. This CDR3 is 17 amino acids long. CDR3 residues: CASSVKGSGQLDTEAFF. The CDR3 nucleotides are TGTGCCAGCAGCGTAAAAGGTTCGGGACAGCTAGACACTGAAGCTTTCTTT.

V and J are TRBV6-5 and TRBJ1-1; D perhaps matches TRBD1 (6 bases). The CDR3 is 14 amino acids. Trimming removed 6 bases from V and 5 bases from J, with 16 bases in between. Germline V gene lookup returns CDR1 MNHEY and CDR2 SVGAGI. Here the CDR3 DNA reads TGTGCCAGCAGACGCCAACCACAGGGAACTGAAGCTTTCTTT. Translating gives CASRRQPQGTEAFF.

V and J are TRBV5-1 and TRBJ2-1; 9 bases agree with TRBD1. CDR1 and CDR2 (germline): SGHRS, YFSETQ. J gave up 4 bases and V 0 bases, and 5 bases lay outside the gene matches. CDR3 size: 16 residues. DNA for the CDR3: TGCGCCAGCAGCTTGGCCGAAGGGACAGGGTACAATGAGCAGTTCTTC. Its protein is CASSLAEGTGYNEQFF.

Note on this clone: At one end the junction does not follow the germline gene, possibly because of a read error. The genes are TRBV14 and TRBJ1-4, with TRBD1 matching over 8 bases. The germline V gene encodes CDR1 SGHDN and CDR2 FVKESK. This CDR3 is 12 amino acids long. The CDR3 DNA sequence: TGTGCCAGCAGCCAGGGGTCGGGACAGGCGATTTTT. Translated, it gives CASSQGSGQAIF.

CDR3 nucleotide sequence: TGCAGCGCTACACTAGCGGGGGCCACAGATACGCAGTATTTT. It translates to CSATLAGATDTQYF. The V call is TRBV29-1, the J call TRBJ2-3, with 11 positions matching TRBD2. Per germline, CDR1 SQVTM and CDR2 ANQGSEA. The V segment lost 7 bases and the J segment 2 bases; nucleotides outside the gene matches: 5. This CDR3 contains 14 residues.

This rearrangement joins TRBV6-1 to TRBJ2-4; the match to TRBD1 covers 8 bases. CDR3 size: 15 residues. V gave up 1 base and J gave up 6 bases; unmatched junction bases: 5. Germline CDR1 reads MNHNS; CDR2 reads SASEGT. CDR3 nucleotides: TGTGCCAGCAGTGAAGTGCGGGACAGGATAAACATTCAGTACTTC. This encodes CASSEVRDRINIQYF.

V is TRBV25-1 and J is TRBJ2-7; 11 bases match TRBD1. V gave up 4 bases and J gave up 4 bases; unmatched junction bases: 9. This CDR3 contains 16 residues. CDR1 is MGHDK, CDR2 SYGVNS, per germline. CDR3 in DNA: TGTGCCAGCAGTGGTCCTGGACAGGGGGCAGGATACGAGCAGTACTTC. Translation: CASSGPGQGAGYEQYF.

The CDR3 DNA sequence: TGTGCCAGCAGTGACTGGGGCGTACCGACCTACGAGCAGTACTTC. It is translated as CASSDWGVPTYEQYF. The chain is built from TRBV6-1 and TRBJ2-7; perhaps TRBD1 as D (5 bases). Trimming pared 3 bases from V and 2 bases from J, leaving 14 bases between. There are 15 residues in the CDR3. CDR1 and CDR2 (germline): MNHNS, SASEGT.

The chain uses TRBV27 and TRBJ2-7; a possible D gene is TRBD1 (6 bases). Germline V gene lookup returns CDR1 MNHEY and CDR2 SMNVEV (reference sequence). Trimming stripped 8 bases from V and 2 bases from J, with 19 bases between. The CDR3 covers 15 residues. Here the CDR3 reads CASQLTGMVAYEQYF. In nucleotides, the CDR3 is TGTGCCAGCCAGCTCACAGGGATGGTAGCCTACGAGCAGTACTTC.